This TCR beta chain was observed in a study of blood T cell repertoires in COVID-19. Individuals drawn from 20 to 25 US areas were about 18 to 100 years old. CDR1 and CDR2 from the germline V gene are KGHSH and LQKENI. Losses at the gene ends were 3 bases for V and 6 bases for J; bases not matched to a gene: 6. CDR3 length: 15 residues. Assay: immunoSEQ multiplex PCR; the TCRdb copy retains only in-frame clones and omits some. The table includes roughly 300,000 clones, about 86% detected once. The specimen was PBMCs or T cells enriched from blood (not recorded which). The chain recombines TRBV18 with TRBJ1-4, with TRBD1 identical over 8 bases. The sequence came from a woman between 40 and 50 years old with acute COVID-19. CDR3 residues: CASSPGQGFYEKLFF. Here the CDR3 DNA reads TGTGCCAGCTCACCTGGACAGGGATTTTATGAAAAACTGTTTTTT.